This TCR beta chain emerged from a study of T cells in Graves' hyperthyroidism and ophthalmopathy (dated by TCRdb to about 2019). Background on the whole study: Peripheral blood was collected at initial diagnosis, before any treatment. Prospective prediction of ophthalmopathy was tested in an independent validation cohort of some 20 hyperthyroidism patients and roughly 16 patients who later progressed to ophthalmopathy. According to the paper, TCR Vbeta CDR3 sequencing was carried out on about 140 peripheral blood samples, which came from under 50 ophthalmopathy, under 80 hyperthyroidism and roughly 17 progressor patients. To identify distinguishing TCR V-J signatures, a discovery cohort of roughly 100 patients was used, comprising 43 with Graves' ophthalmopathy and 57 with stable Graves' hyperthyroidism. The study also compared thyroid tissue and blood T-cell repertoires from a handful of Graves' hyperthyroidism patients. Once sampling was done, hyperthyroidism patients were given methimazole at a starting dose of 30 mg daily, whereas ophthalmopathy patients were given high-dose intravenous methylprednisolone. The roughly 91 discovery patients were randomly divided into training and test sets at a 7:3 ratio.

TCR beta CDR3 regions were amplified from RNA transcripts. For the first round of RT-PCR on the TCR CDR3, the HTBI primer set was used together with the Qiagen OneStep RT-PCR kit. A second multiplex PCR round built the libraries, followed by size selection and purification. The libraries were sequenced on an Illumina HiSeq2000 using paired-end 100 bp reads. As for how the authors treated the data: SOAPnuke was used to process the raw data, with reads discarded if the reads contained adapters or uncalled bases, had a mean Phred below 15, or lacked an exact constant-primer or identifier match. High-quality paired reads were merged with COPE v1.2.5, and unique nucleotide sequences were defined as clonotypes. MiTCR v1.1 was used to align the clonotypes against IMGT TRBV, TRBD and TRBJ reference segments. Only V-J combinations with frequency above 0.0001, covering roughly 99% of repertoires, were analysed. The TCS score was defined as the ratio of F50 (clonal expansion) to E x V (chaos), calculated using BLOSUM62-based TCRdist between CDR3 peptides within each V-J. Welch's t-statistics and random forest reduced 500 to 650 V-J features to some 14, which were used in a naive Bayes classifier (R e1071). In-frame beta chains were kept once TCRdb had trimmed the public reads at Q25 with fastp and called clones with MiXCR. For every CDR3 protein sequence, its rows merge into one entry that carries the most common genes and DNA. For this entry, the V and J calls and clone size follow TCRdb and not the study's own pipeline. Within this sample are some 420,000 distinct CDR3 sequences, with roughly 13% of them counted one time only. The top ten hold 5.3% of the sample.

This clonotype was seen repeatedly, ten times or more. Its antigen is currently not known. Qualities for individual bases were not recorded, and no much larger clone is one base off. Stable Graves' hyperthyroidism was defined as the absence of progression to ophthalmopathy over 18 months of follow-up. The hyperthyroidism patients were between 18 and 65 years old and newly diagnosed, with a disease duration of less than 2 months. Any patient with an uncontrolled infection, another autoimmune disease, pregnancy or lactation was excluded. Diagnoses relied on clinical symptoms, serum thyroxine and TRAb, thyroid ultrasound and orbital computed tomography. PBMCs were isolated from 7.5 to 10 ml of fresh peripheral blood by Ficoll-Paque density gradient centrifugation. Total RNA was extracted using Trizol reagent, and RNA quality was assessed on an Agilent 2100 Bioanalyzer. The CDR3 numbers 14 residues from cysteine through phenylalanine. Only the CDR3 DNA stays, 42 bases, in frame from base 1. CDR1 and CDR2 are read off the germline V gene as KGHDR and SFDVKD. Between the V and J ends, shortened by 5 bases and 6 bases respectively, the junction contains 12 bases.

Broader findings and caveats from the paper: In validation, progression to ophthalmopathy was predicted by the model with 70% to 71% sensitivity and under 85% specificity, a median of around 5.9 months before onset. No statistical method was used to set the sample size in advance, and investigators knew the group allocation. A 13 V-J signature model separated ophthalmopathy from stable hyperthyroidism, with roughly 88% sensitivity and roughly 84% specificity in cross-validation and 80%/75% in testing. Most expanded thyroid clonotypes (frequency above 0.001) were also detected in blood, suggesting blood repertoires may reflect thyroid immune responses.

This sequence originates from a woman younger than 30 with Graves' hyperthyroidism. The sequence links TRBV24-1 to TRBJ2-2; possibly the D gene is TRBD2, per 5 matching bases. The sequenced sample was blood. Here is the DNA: TGTGCCACCAGTGTTGAGGGTACGGCCGGGGAGCTGTTTTTT. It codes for CATSVEGTAGELFF.